This TCR beta chain was observed in a study of response to subunit inactivated influenza vaccine. TCRdb independently ran MiXCR on the RT-PCR reads; one entry per CDR3 protein. The sample lists about 170,000 distinct CDR3 sequences, 12% occurring once. J lost 1 base, V lost 5 bases, and 7 bases had no gene match. This CDR3 has 15 amino acids. Germline V gene lookup returns CDR1 DFQATT and CDR2 SNEGSKA (reference sequence). This clonotype was detected ten times or more. The sample also formed part of further work on T cells expressing NK-cell markers. Per that study: TCR beta cDNA was made by 5'RACE template switching with UMIs. In the group of eight sequenced donors, seven were HCMV-seropositive and one was seronegative. These clonotypes also led the CD3+CD56-NKG2C+ fraction in a few donors.

The V and J genes are TRBV20-1 and TRBJ2-2; 7 bases map to TRBD1. The source was CD8+ T cells sorted from PBMCs, collected about 11 days after vaccination. The sequence was collected from a man in his forties or fifties who received an inactivated influenza vaccine. The CDR3 region has the DNA TGCAGTGCTTGGGACAGACGGAAGAACACCGGGGAGCTGTTTTTT. It codes for CSAWDRRKNTGELFF.